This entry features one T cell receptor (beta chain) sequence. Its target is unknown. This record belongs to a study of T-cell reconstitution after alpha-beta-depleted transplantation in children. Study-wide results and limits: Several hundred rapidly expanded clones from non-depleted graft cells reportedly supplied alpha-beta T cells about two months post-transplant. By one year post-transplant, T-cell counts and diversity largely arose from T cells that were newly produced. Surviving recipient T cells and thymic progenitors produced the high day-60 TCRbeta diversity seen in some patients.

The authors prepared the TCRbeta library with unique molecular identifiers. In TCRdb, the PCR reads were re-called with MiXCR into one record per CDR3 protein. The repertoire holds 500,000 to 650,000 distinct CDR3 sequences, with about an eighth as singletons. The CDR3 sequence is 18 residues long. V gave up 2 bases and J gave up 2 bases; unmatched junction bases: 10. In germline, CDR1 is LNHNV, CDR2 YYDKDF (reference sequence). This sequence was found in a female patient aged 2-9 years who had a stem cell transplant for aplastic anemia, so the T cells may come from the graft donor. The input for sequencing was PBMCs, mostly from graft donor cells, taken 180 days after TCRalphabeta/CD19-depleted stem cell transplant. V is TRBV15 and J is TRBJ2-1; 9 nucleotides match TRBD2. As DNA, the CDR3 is TGTGCCACCAGCAGATCGTTTTTCGGCGGGAGGGCCTACAATGAGCAGTTCTTC. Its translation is CATSRSFFGGRAYNEQFF.